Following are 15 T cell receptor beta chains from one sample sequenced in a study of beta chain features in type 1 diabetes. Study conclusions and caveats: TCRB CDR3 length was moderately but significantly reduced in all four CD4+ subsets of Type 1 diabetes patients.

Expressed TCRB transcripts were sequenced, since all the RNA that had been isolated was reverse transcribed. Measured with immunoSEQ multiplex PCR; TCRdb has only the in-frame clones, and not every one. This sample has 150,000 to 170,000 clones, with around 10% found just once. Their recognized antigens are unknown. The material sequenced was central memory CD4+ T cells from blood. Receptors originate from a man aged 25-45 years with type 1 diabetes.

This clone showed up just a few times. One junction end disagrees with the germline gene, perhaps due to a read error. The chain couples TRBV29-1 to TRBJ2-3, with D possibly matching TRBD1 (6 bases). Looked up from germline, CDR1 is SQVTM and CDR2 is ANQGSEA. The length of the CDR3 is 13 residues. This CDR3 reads CSVDRGYTYTQYF. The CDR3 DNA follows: TGCAGCGTTGATAGGGGGTACACATATACGCAGTATTTT.

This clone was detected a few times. DNA for the CDR3: TGTGCCAGCAGCGCTCTCGGACAGAGCAATCAGCCCCAGCATTTT. Its translation: CASSALGQSNQPQHF. V gene TRBV9 combines with J gene TRBJ1-5, with a tentative D call TRBD1 (6 bases). V lost 3 bases, J lost 1 base, and 11 bases lay in between. CDR3 length: 15 amino acids. In germline, CDR1 is SGDLS, CDR2 YYNGEE. The whole variable domain, filled in from reference TRBV9 and TRBJ1-5, reads DSGVTQTPKHLITATGQRVTLRCSPRSGDLSVYWYQQSLDQGLQFLIQYYNGEERAKGNILERFSAQQFPDLHSELNLSSLELGDSALYFCASSALGQSNQPQHFGDGTRLSIL.

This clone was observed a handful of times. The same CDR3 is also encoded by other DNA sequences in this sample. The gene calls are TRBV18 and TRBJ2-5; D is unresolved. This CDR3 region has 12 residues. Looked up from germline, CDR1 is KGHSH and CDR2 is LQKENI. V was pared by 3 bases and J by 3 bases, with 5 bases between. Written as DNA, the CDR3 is TGTGCCAGCTCACCTCCAGAAGAGACCCAGTACTTC. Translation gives CASSPPEETQYF.

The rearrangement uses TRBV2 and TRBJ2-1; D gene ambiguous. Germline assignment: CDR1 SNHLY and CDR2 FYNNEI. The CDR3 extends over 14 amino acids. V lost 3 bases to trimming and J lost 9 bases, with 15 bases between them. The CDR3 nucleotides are TGTGCCAGCAGTGAGGAGCTCTTCGTCGGTGAGCAGTTCTTC. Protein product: CASSEELFVGEQFF.

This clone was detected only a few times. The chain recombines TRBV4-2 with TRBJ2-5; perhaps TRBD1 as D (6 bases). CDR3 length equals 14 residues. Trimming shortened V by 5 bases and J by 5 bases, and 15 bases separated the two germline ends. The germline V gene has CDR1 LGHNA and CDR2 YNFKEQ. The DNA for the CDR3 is TGTGCCAGCAGCGCGTCGAAGGGGGTCGAGACCCAGTACTTC. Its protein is CASSASKGVETQYF.

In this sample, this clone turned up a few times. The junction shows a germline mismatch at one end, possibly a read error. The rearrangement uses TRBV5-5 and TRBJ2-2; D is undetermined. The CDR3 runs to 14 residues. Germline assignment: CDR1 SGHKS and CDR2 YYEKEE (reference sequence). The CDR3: CASSHRKNTGELFF. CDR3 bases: TGCGCCAGCAGCCACAGAAAAAACACCGGGGAGCTGTTTTTT.

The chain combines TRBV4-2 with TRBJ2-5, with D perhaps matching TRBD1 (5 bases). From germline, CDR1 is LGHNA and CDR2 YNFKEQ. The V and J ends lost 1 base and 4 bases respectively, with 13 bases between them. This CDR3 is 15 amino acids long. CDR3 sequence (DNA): TGTGCCAGCAGCCAAGTTTCCCAGGGTAGAGAGACCCAGTACTTC. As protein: CASSQVSQGRETQYF.

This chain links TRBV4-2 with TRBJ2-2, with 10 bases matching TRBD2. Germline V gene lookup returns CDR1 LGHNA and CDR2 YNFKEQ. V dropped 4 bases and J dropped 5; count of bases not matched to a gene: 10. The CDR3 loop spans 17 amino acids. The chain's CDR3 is CASSLVFEREGTGELFF. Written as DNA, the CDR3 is TGTGCCAGCAGCCTTGTGTTCGAGCGGGAGGGGACCGGGGAGCTGTTTTTT.

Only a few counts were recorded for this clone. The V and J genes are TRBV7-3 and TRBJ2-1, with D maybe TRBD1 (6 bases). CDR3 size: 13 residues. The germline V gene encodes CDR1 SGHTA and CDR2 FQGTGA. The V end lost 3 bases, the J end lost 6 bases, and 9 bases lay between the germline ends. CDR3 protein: CASSFGTSNEQFF. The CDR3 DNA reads TGTGCCAGCAGCTTCGGGACAAGCAATGAGCAGTTCTTC.

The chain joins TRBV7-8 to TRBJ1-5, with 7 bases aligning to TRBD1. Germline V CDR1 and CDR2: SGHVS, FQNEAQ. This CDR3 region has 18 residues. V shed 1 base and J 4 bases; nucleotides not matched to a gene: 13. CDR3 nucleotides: TGTGCCAGCAGCTTAGATTCTCGGTCCAGGGGGATAAATCAGCCCCAGCATTTT. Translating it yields CASSLDSRSRGINQPQHF.

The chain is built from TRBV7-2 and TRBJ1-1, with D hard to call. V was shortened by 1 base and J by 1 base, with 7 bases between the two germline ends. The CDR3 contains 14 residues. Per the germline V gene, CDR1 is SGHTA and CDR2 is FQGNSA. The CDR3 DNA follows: TGTGCCAGCAGCTTAGATCCGGGGAACACTGAAGCTTTCTTT. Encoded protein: CASSLDPGNTEAFF.

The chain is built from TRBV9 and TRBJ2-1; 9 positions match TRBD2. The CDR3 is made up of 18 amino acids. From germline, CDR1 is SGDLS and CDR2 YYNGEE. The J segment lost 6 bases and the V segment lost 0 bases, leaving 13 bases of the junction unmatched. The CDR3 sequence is CASSVGGRGRAQGNEQFF. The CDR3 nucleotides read TGTGCCAGCAGCGTAGGAGGGCGCGGGAGGGCCCAGGGCAATGAGCAGTTCTTC.

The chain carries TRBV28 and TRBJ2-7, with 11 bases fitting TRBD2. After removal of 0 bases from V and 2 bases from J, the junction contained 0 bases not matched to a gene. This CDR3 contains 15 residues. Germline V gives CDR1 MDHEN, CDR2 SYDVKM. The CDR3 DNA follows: TGTGCCAGCAGTTTATGGGGACTAGCGGCCTACGAGCAGTACTTC. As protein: CASSLWGLAAYEQYF.

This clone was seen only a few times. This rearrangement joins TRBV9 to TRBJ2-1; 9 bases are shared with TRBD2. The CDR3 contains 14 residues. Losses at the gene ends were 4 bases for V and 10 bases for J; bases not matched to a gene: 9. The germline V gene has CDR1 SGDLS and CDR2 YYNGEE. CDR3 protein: CASSQPSGRNEQFF. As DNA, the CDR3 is TGTGCCAGCAGCCAACCCAGCGGGAGGAACGAGCAGTTCTTC.

CDR3 bases: TGTGCCAGCAAGGGCAGGGCCGACTACGAGCAGTACTTC. It translates to CASKGRADYEQYF. The rearrangement uses TRBV2 and TRBJ2-7; TRBD1 is a possible D gene (5 bases). CDR1 SNHLY and CDR2 FYNNEI come from the germline V gene. This CDR3 spans 13 amino acids. Trimming removed 7 bases at V and 3 bases at J, with 13 bases between. Full variable domain (missing parts from reference TRBV2 and TRBJ2-7): EPEVTQTPSHQVTQMGQEVILRCVPISNHLYFYWYRQILGQKVEFLVSFYNNEISEKSEIFDDQFSVERPDGSNFTLKIRSTKLEDSAMYFCASKGRADYEQYFGPGTRLTVT.